The clone carrying this T cell receptor beta chain has a single count. Its antigen remains unknown. TCRdb's copy holds only in-frame clones and misses some; the assay was immunoSEQ multiplex PCR. Of over 10,000 clones in the sample, roughly 86% were seen once. The record originates from a study of chemoradiotherapy in HPV16-positive cancers. Study-wide findings and caveats: Better recurrence-free survival went with HPV-responsive T-cell expansion in HPV16-positive patients. Functional assays defining HPV-specific T cells used only a couple of HPV16-positive patients.

Samples were taken several times over chemoradiotherapy. V was shortened by 3 bases and J by 0 bases, with 8 bases between the two germline ends. CDR1 is LNHDA and CDR2 is SQIVND in the germline V gene (reference sequence). This CDR3 region has 14 residues. This specimen consisted of blood, obtained from a patient who underwent chemoradiotherapy. The sequence was collected from a human donor with HPV-associated anogenital cancer. J is TRBJ1-1 and V is TRBV19; D gene unclear. The CDR3 sequence: CASSIMGMNTEAFF. The CDR3 DNA is TGTGCCAGTAGTATCATGGGCATGAACACTGAAGCTTTCTTT. Looking up the rest from reference TRBV19 and TRBJ1-1 gives the full variable domain: DGGITQSPKYLFRKEGQNVTLSCEQNLNHDAMYWYRQDPGQGLRLIYYSQIVNDFQKGDIAEGYSVSREKKESFPLTVTSAQKNPTAFYLCASSIMGMNTEAFFGQGTRLTVV.